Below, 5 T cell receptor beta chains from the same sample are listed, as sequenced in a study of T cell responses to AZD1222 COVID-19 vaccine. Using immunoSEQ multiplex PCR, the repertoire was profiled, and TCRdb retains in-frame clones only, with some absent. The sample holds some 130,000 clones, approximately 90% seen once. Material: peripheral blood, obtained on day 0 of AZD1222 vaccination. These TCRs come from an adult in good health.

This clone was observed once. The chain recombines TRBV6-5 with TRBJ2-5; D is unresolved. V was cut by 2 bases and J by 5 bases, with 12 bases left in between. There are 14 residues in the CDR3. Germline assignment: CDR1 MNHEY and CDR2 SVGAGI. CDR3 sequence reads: CASSYDGPGETQYF. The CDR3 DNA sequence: TGTGCCAGCAGTTACGACGGCCCCGGGGAGACCCAGTACTTC.

For the CDR3, the DNA is TGTGCCAGCAGTTCCCGGGGCTCCTACGAGCAGTACTTC. It specifies CASSSRGSYEQYF. The genes are TRBV5-4 and TRBJ2-7, with a tentative D call TRBD2 (5 bases). Germline V CDR1 and CDR2: SGHNT, YYREEE (reference sequence). This CDR3 is built from 13 residues. V gave up 5 bases and J gave up 0 bases, with 9 bases separating them.

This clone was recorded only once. The CDR3 DNA follows: TGTGCCAGCAGGACAGGGGGCGAGCATGGCTACACCTTC. It translates to CASRTGGEHGYTF. V and J are TRBV2 and TRBJ1-2, with TRBD1 matching over 10 bases. Trimming removed 6 bases from V and 6 bases from J; junction bases left unmatched: 4. Germline loops: CDR1 SNHLY, CDR2 FYNNEI. CDR3 size: 13 residues.

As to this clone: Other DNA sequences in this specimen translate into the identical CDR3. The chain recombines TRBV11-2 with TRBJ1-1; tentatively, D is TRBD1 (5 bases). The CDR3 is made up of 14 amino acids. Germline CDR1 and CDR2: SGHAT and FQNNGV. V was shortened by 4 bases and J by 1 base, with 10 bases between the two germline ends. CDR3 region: CASSYGTGNTEAFF. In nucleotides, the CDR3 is TGTGCCAGCAGCTACGGCACAGGGAACACTGAAGCTTTCTTT.

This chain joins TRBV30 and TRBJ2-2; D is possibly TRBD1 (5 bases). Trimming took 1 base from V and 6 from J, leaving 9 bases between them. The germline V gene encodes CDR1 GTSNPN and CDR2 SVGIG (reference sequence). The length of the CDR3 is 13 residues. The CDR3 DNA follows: TGTGCCTGGAGTGCTTGGGGCTCCGGGGAGCTGTTTTTT. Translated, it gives CAWSAWGSGELFF.